What follows is one TCR beta chain and its context. An even split of each subset's genomic DNA across several immunoSEQ plates was performed. The data were produced by immunoSEQ multiplex PCR, yet TCRdb's version contains in-frame clones alone and is incomplete. The sample records roughly 2,000,000 clones, about 93% being singletons. This sample stems from a study of shared clonotypes between healthy human individuals. Naive CD8 populations comprised CD45RO-negative cells positively selected for CCR7, excluding terminally differentiated effector memory CD45RA+ cells. V lost 1 base and J lost 5; bases outside the gene matches: 4. CDR1 is LGHNA, CDR2 YNFKEQ, per germline. CDR3 size: 15 residues.

Input material: naive CD8+ T cells from PBMCs. The TCR originated in a man aged 18 to 30 in good health. Some clones in this sample may be carry-over from other donors' samples. The genes are TRBV4-2 and TRBJ2-1; 8 bases align to TRBD2. The CDR3 protein is CASSQVTSANNEQFF. The CDR3 DNA follows: TGTGCCAGCAGCCAAGTGACTAGCGCAAACAATGAGCAGTTCTTC.